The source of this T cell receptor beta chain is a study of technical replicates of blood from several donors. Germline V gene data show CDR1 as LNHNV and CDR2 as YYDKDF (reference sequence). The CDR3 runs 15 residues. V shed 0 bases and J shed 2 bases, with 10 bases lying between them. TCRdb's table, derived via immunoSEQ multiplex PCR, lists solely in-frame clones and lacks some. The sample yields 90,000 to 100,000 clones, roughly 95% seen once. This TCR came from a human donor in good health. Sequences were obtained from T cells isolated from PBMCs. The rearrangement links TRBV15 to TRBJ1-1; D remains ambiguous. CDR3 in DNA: TGTGCCACCAGCAGAGATACACAGTATAACACTGAAGCTTTCTTT. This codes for CATSRDTQYNTEAFF.